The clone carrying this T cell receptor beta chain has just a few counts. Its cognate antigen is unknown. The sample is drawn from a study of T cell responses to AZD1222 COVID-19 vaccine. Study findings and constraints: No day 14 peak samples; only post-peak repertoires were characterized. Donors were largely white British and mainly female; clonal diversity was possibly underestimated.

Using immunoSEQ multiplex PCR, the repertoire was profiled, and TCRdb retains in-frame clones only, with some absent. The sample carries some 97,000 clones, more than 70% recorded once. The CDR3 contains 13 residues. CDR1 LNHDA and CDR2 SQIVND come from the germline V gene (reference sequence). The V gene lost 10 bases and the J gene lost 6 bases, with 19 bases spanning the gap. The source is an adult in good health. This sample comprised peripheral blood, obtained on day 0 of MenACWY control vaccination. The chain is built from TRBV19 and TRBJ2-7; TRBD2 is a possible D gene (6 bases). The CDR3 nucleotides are TGTGCCACTCCCCATGGAGGGGTCCTCGAGCAGTACTTC. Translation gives CATPHGGVLEQYF. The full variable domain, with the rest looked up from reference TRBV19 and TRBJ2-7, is DGGITQSPKYLFRKEGQNVTLSCEQNLNHDAMYWYRQDPGQGLRLIYYSQIVNDFQKGDIAEGYSVSREKKESFPLTVTSAQKNPTAFYLCATPHGGVLEQYFGPGTRLTVT.